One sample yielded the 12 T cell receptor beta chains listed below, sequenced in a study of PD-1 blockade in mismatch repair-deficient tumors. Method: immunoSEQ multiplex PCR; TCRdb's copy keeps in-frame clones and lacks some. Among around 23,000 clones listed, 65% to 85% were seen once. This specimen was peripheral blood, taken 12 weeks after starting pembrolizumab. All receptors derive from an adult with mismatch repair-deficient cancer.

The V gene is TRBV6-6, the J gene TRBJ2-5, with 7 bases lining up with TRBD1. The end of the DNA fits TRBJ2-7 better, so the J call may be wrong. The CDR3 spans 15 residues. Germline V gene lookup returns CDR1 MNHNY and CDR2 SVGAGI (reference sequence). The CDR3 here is CASSTADRPRSEQYF. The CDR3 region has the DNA TGTGCCAGCAGTACCGCGGACAGGCCCAGGAGCGAGCAGTACTTC.

CDR3 nucleotide sequence: TGTGCTAGTGGTTTGGTACATTTTTCGCGCGGGAGTAGTACAGATACGCAGTATTTT. Encoded protein: CASGLVHFSRGSSTDTQYF. The rearrangement links TRBV12-5 to TRBJ2-3, with TRBD2 identical over 7 bases. Unmatched junction bases numbered 15, after V lost 0 bases and J lost 3 bases. Looked up from germline, CDR1 is LGHNT and CDR2 is FRNRAP. CDR3 size: 19 residues. The full variable domain, with the rest looked up from reference TRBV12-5 and TRBJ2-3, is DARVTQTPRHKVTEMGQEVTMRCQPILGHNTVFWYRQTMMQGLELLAYFRNRAPLDDSGMPKDRFSAEMPDATLATLKIQPSEPRDSAVYFCASGLVHFSRGSSTDTQYFGPGTRLTVL.

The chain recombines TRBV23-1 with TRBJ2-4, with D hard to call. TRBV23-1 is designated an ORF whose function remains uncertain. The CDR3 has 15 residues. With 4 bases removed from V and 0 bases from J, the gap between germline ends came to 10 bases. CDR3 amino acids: CASSPRLLAKNIQYF. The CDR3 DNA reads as TGCGCCAGCAGTCCCCGTTTACTAGCCAAAAACATTCAGTACTTC.

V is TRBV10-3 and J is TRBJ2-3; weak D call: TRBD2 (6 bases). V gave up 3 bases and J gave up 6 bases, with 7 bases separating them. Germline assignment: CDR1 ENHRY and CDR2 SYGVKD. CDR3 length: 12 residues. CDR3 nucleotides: TGTGCCATCAGTGAAGGAGGGGATACGCAGTATTTT. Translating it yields CAISEGGDTQYF.

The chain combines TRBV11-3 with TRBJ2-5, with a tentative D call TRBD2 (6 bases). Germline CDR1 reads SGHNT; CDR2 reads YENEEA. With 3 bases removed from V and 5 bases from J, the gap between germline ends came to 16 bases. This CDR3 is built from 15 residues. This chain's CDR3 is CASSFGRTTAETQYF. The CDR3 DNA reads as TGTGCCAGCAGCTTTGGTAGGACTACCGCGGAGACCCAGTACTTC. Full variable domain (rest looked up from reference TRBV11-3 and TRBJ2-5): EAGVVQSPRYKIIEKKQPVAFWCNPISGHNTLYWYLQNLGQGPELLIRYENEEAVDDSQLPKDRFSAERLKGVDSTLKIQPAELGDSAVYLCASSFGRTTAETQYFGPGTRLLVL.

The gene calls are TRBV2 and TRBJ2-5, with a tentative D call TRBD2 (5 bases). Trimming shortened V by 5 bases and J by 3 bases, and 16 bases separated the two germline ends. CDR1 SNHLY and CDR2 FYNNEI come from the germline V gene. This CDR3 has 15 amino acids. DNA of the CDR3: TGTGCCAGCAGTAAGACTACCGTGGCGGAAGAGACCCAGTACTTC. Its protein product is CASSKTTVAEETQYF.

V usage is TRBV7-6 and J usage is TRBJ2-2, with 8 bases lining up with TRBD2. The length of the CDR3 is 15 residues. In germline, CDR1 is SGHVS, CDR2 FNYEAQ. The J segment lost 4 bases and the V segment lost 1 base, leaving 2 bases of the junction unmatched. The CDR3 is CASSLEAGATGELFF. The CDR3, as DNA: TGTGCCAGCAGCTTAGAAGCGGGAGCCACCGGGGAGCTGTTTTTT. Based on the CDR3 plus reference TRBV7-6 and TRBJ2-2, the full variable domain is GAGVSQSPRYKVTKRGQDVALRCDPISGHVSLYWYRQALGQGPEFLTYFNYEAQQDKSGLPNDRFSAERPEGSISTLTIQRTEQRDSAMYRCASSLEAGATGELFFGEGSRLTVL.

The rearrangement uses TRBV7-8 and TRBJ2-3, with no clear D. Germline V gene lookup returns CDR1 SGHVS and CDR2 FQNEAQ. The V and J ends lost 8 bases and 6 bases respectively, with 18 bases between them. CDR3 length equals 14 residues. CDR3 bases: TGTGCCAGCGTCGACTTGTCCGCAGCGGATACGCAGTATTTT. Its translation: CASVDLSAADTQYF.

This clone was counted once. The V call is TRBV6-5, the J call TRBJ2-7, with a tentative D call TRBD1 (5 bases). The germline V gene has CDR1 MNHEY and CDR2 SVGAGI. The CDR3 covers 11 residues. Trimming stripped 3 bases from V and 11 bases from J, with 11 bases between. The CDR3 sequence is CASSYGSREYF. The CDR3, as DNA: TGTGCCAGCAGTTATGGTTCCAGGGAGTACTTC.

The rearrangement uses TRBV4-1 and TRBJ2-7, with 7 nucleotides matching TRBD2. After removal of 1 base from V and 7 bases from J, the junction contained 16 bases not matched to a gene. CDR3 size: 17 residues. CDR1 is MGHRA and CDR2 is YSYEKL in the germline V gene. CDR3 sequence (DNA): TGCGCCAGCAGCCAAGCTTCTAGCGGCACTCGCTATTTTGAGCAGTACTTC. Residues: CASSQASSGTRYFEQYF.

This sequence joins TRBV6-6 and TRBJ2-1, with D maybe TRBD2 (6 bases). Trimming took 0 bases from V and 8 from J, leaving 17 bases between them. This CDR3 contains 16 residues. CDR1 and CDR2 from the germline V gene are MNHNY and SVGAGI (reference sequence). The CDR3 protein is CASSYSTGTGVDEQFF. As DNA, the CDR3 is TGTGCCAGCAGTTACTCAACCGGGACTGGGGTGGATGAGCAGTTCTTC.

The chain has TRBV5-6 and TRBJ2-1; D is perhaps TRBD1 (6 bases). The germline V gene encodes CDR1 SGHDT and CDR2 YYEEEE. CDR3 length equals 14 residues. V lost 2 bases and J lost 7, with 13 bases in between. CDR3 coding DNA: TGTGCCAGCAGCTTTAGGGGGAGCTGGAATGAGCAGTTCTTC. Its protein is CASSFRGSWNEQFF.